This T cell receptor (beta chain) was found in a study of blood T cell repertoires in COVID-19. In this sample, this clone turned up once. Germline V CDR1 and CDR2: SGHTA, FQGNSA. The CDR3 runs to 13 residues. V lost 5 bases to trimming and J lost 5 bases, with 12 bases between them. The repertoire was sequenced with immunoSEQ multiplex PCR; TCRdb's copy has only in-frame clones and lacks some. The sample lists about 180,000 clones, approximately 80% occurring once. Study members were between 18 and 89 years old and lived in 24 US regions. Donors in Cohort 3 who had recovered were those with two negative PCRs, healthcare professional clearance, or resolution of their symptoms.

Input material: PBMCs or T cells enriched from blood (not recorded which). V gene TRBV7-2 combines with J gene TRBJ1-2; D is uncertain. The source is a woman in her fifties or sixties who had recovered from COVID-19. As DNA, the CDR3 is TGTGCCAGCAGCGGAAGTGGAGGGTATGGCTACACCTTC. It codes for CASSGSGGYGYTF.